This TCR beta chain is drawn from a study of CD8 T cells in ankylosing spondylitis. Findings and caveats of the study: Several of the motif variants were reported before in synovial fluid and blood from reactive arthritis. Disease-linked clones reportedly concentrated significantly in matched ankylosing spondylitis synovial fluid.

Regarding this clonotype: Antigen specificity is unknown.

After removal of 4 bases from V and 2 bases from J, the junction contained 4 bases not matched to a gene. The CDR3 has 14 amino acids. TCRdb independently ran MiXCR on the 5' RACE reads; one entry per CDR3 protein. The sample lists some 240,000 distinct CDR3 sequences, roughly a quarter occurring once. The sequenced sample was blood, either unsorted or a sorted T cell fraction (not recorded which). This clonotype was sampled from a male donor with ankylosing spondylitis or in good health (not recorded which). The chain recombines TRBV12-3 or TRBV12-4 with TRBJ2-7; 8 bases agree with TRBD1. DNA for the CDR3: TGTGCCAGCAGTTGGTCAGGGGGCACCTACGAGCAGTACTTC. Translated: CASSWSGGTYEQYF.